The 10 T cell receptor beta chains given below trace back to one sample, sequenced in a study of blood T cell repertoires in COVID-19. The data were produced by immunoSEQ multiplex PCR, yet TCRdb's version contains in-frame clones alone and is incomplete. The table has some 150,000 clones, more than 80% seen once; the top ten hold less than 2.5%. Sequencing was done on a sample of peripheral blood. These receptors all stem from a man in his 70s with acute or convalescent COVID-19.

Written as DNA, the CDR3 is TGTGCCAGTAGTATGGGCGGGAGGGTCGATGAGCAGTTCTTC. Residues: CASSMGGRVDEQFF. The chain recombines TRBV19 with TRBJ2-1, with 9 bases matching TRBD2. The V and J ends lost 3 bases and 8 bases, in that order; junction bases with no gene match: 5. Germline V gene data show CDR1 as LNHDA and CDR2 as SQIVND (reference sequence). The CDR3 is 14 amino acids. The whole variable domain, filled in from reference TRBV19 and TRBJ2-1, reads DGGITQSPKYLFRKEGQNVTLSCEQNLNHDAMYWYRQDPGQGLRLIYYSQIVNDFQKGDIAEGYSVSREKKESFPLTVTSAQKNPTAFYLCASSMGGRVDEQFFGPGTRLTVL.

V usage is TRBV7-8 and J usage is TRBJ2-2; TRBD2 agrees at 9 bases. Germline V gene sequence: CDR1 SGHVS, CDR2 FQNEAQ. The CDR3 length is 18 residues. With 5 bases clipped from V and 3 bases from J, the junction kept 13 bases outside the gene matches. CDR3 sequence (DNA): TGTGCCAGCAGCCCCGCACGTGTGCGGGAGGGTTACACCGGGGAGCTGTTTTTT. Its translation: CASSPARVREGYTGELFF.

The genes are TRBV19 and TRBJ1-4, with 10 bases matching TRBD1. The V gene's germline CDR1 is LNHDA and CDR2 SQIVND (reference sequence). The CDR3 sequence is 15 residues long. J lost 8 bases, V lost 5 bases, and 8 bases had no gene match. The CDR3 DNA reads TGTGCCAGTAGTCCCTGGGACAGGGGTGTCGAAAAACTGTTTTTT. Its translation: CASSPWDRGVEKLFF.

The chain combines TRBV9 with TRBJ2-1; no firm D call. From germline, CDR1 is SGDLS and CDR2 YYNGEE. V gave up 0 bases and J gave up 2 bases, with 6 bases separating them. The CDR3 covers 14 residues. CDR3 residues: CASSVAPPYNEQFF. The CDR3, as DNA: TGTGCCAGCAGCGTAGCTCCCCCCTACAATGAGCAGTTCTTC.

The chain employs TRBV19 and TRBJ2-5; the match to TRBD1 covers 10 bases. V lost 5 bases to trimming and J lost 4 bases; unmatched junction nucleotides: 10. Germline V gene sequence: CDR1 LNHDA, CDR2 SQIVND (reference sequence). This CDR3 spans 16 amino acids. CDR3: CASSAIRTGGGETQYF. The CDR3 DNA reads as TGTGCCAGTAGTGCAATACGGACAGGGGGAGGAGAGACCCAGTACTTC.

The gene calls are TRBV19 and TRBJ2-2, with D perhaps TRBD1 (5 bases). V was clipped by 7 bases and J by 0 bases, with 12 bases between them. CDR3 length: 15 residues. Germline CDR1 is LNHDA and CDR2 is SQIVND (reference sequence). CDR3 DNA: TGTGCCAGTAAAGTAGCAGGGCCGAACACCGGGGAGCTGTTTTTT. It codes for CASKVAGPNTGELFF.

The CDR3 loop reads CASSLESGGFSGYTF. DNA for the CDR3: TGCGCCAGCAGCCTGGAATCCGGGGGGTTTAGTGGCTACACCTTC. The genes are TRBV5-1 and TRBJ1-2; D perhaps matches TRBD1 (5 bases). CDR1 and CDR2 from the germline V gene are SGHRS and YFSETQ. The CDR3 has 15 amino acids. The V gene lost 4 bases and the J gene lost 7 bases, with 20 bases spanning the gap.

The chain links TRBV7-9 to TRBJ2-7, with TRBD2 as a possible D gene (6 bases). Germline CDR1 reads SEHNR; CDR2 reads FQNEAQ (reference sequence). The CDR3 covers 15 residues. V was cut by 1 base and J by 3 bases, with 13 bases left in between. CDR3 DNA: TGTGCCAGCAGCTTAGAGGGAGGTTTCGGCTACGAGCAGTACTTC. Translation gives CASSLEGGFGYEQYF.

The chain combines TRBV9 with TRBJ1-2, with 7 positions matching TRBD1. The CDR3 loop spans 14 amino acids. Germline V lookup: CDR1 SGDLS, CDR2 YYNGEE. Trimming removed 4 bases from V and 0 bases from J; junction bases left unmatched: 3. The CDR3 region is CASSPGQTNYGYTF. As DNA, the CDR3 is TGTGCCAGCAGCCCGGGACAGACTAACTATGGCTACACCTTC.

This CDR3 is CASSPPPAGATDTQYF. In DNA form, the CDR3 reads TGCGCCAGCAGCCCTCCCCCCGCGGGGGCCACAGATACGCAGTATTTT. The chain uses TRBV5-1 and TRBJ2-3; weak D call: TRBD2 (7 bases). The CDR3 contains 16 residues. Trimming shortened V by 4 bases and J by 2 bases, and 17 bases separated the two germline ends. CDR1 and CDR2 (germline): SGHRS, YFSETQ.